What follows are 22 T cell receptor beta chains derived from one specimen sequenced in a study of type 1 and type 2 diabetes patients. PCR was run on genomic DNA. Amplification of the beta chain CDR3 used 30 forward and 13 reverse multiplex primers. Each CDR3 protein is one row after TCRdb ran MiXCR on the multiplex PCR reads. The sample yields more than 250,000 distinct CDR3 sequences, over 45% seen once. Sequenced: peripheral blood mononuclear cells (PBMCs). These receptors came from a young man with type 2 diabetes.

The rearrangement uses TRBV15 and TRBJ1-4; the D gene is possibly TRBD1 (6 bases). Trimming took 0 bases from V and 4 from J, leaving 12 bases between them. The length of the CDR3 is 16 residues. CDR1 is LNHNV, CDR2 YYDKDF, per germline (reference sequence). The CDR3 DNA follows: TGTGCCACCAGCAGAGATCAGGGGTTAAATAATGAAAAACTGTTTTTT. Translating it yields CATSRDQGLNNEKLFF.

Of note for this clonotype: Relative to the germline gene, one junction end is altered; a read error may explain this. V is TRBV19 and J is TRBJ2-2, with TRBD2 as a possible D gene (6 bases). The V gene's germline CDR1 is LNHDA and CDR2 SQIVND (reference sequence). The CDR3 totals 17 residues. This CDR3 reads CASSIEAGKGNTGGLFF. The CDR3 region has the DNA TGTGCCAGTAGTATAGAAGCAGGGAAAGGGAACACCGGGGGGCTGTTTTTT.

The rearrangement uses TRBV19 and TRBJ1-2; no clear D gene. This CDR3 has 13 amino acids. Deletions cut 5 bases from V and 13 bases from J, with 20 bases between. Germline V gene lookup returns CDR1 LNHDA and CDR2 SQIVND (reference sequence). The CDR3, as DNA: TGTGCCAGTAGTTCACGGCACGGGGTTAGCTTCACCTTC. This encodes CASSSRHGVSFTF.

This clonotype turned up a few times. The rearrangement joins TRBV25-1 to TRBJ2-1; 8 positions match TRBD2. CDR3 length equals 16 residues. After removal of 7 bases from V and 2 bases from J, the junction contained 10 bases not matched to a gene. The germline V gene has CDR1 MGHDK and CDR2 SYGVNS. The CDR3 DNA is TGTGCCAGCACCCGACAAGCGGGAGCGGCCTACAATGAGCAGTTCTTC. Protein product: CASTRQAGAAYNEQFF.

This clonotype was detected only a few times. The chain couples TRBV19 to TRBJ2-7; tentatively, D is TRBD2 (6 bases). V shed 6 bases and J shed 5 bases, with 14 bases lying between them. CDR1 and CDR2 from the germline V gene are LNHDA and SQIVND (reference sequence). The CDR3 loop spans 13 amino acids. CDR3 sequence: CASRGGQRHEQYF. The CDR3, as DNA: TGTGCCAGTAGAGGAGGGCAAAGACACGAGCAGTACTTC.

A few counts support this clonotype. The chain uses TRBV14 and TRBJ1-2; TRBD1 matches 7 bases. V shed 2 bases and J 0 bases; nucleotides not matched to a gene: 9. The CDR3 consists of 17 residues. The V gene's germline CDR1 is SGHDN and CDR2 FVKESK. CDR3 protein: CASSQFQKGATNYGYTF. The CDR3 region has the DNA TGTGCCAGCAGCCAATTTCAGAAGGGGGCAACTAACTATGGCTACACCTTC. Full variable domain (rest looked up from reference TRBV14 and TRBJ1-2): EAGVTQFPSHSVIEKGQTVTLRCDPISGHDNLYWYRRVMGKEIKFLLHFVKESKQDESGMPNNRFLAERTGGTYSTLKVQPAELEDSGVYFCASSQFQKGATNYGYTFGSGTRLTVV.

The rearrangement uses TRBV20-1 and TRBJ2-7; TRBD2 matches at 10 bases. CDR1 and CDR2 from the germline V gene are DFQATT and SNEGSKA (reference sequence). Trimming removed 6 bases from V and 3 bases from J; junction bases left unmatched: 11. The CDR3 totals 15 residues. The CDR3 protein is CSALSGLAEFYEQYF. The CDR3 coding sequence is TGCAGTGCCCTTTCCGGACTAGCGGAATTCTACGAGCAGTACTTC.

This clonotype has just a few counts. The J gene is TRBJ1-6, the V gene TRBV7-8; no clear D gene. Germline CDR1 and CDR2: SGHVS and FQNEAQ. V was pared by 2 bases and J by 5 bases, with 4 bases between. The CDR3 has 13 amino acids. In DNA, the CDR3 is TGTGCCAGCAGCTTACAAGATAATTCACCCCTCCACTTT. This gives the protein CASSLQDNSPLHF.

The chain joins TRBV29-1 to TRBJ1-1, with 10 bases matching TRBD1. Looked up from germline, CDR1 is SQVTM and CDR2 is ANQGSEA. J lost 6 bases, V lost 3 bases, and 7 bases had no gene match. This CDR3 spans 14 amino acids. The CDR3 protein is CSVDWTGQGSEAFF. In nucleotides, the CDR3 is TGCAGCGTTGATTGGACGGGACAGGGGTCTGAAGCTTTCTTT.

The chain combines TRBV5-1 with TRBJ2-3; 12 bases map to TRBD2. Germline V lookup: CDR1 SGHRS, CDR2 YFSETQ. V trimming: 6 bases; J trimming: 0 bases; junction bases outside the gene matches: 8. The CDR3 is 17 residues long. CDR3 DNA sequence: TGCGCCAGCAACCCCCCTAGCGGGAGGGCTAGCACAGATACGCAGTATTTT. As protein: CASNPPSGRASTDTQYF.

This clonotype was seen only a few times. This chain joins TRBV30 and TRBJ2-3; TRBD1 agrees at 8 bases. The CDR3 spans 15 residues. V dropped 2 bases and J dropped 2; count of bases not matched to a gene: 6. Germline V gene data show CDR1 as GTSNPN and CDR2 as SVGIG (reference sequence). The DNA for the CDR3 is TGTGCCTGGAGTCTGGACAGGGCTTCCACAGATACGCAGTATTTT. It yields the protein CAWSLDRASTDTQYF.

The genes are TRBV20-1 and TRBJ1-1, with 12 nucleotides matching TRBD1. The CDR3 has 14 residues. The trim removed 3 bases at V and 4 bases at J, leaving 3 bases unmatched. CDR1 and CDR2 from the germline V gene are DFQATT and SNEGSKA (reference sequence). In nucleotides, the CDR3 is TGCAGTGCTAGGGGGGACAGGGGGCCCACTGAAGCTTTCTTT. Encoded protein: CSARGDRGPTEAFF.

In regard to this clonotype: A clone one base away is much larger, so this may be a read error. The chain has TRBV12-3 or TRBV12-4 and TRBJ1-1; perhaps TRBD1 as D (5 bases). The CDR3 sequence is 13 residues long. The CDR3 DNA sequence: TGTACCAGCAGACAGAACATGAACACTGAAGCTTTCTTT. It specifies CTSRQNMNTEAFF.

The V and J genes are TRBV19 and TRBJ2-4; 7 bases are a match to TRBD1. This CDR3 region has 15 residues. Trimming at V came to 6 bases and at J to 6 bases, leaving 11 bases not matched to a gene. Germline CDR1 is LNHDA and CDR2 is SQIVND (reference sequence). CDR3 coding DNA: TGTGCCAGTAGCCCAGATAGGGGGCGTATAAACATTCAGTACTTC. It specifies CASSPDRGRINIQYF.

This clonotype has just a few counts. The rearrangement links TRBV14 to TRBJ2-5; 11 bases match TRBD2. In germline, CDR1 is SGHDN, CDR2 FVKESK. Trimming at V came to 4 bases and at J to 5 bases, leaving 3 bases not matched to a gene. The CDR3 totals 14 residues. The CDR3 coding sequence is TGTGCCAGCAGCCCGACTAGCGGGACGGAGACCCAGTACTTC. It encodes CASSPTSGTETQYF.

J is TRBJ2-5 and V is TRBV2; no definite D call. This CDR3 contains 15 residues. Per germline, CDR1 SNHLY and CDR2 FYNNEI. The V end was cut by 3 bases, the J end by 4 bases, with 15 bases between. In nucleotides, the CDR3 is TGTGCCAGCAGTGAGGTTCAGGCGGTAGTAGAGACCCAGTACTTC. This sequence encodes CASSEVQAVVETQYF.

The V and J genes are TRBV19 and TRBJ1-2; no definite D call. The CDR3 has 14 amino acids. Trimming removed 5 bases from V and 6 bases from J, with 16 bases in between. The germline gives CDR1 LNHDA, CDR2 SQIVND (reference sequence). CDR3 nucleotide sequence: TGTGCCAGTAGTCTCCAAGGAGGGTTCAATGGCTACACCTTC. Residues: CASSLQGGFNGYTF.

The chain couples TRBV2 to TRBJ2-7, with 9 bases lining up with TRBD1. The ends lost 6 bases at V and 2 bases at J; junction bases unmatched: 5. Germline CDR1 and CDR2: SNHLY and FYNNEI. This CDR3 region has 14 residues. CDR3 nucleotides: TGTGCCAGCAGGACGGACAGGGGAACCTACGAGCAGTACTTC. It encodes CASRTDRGTYEQYF.

In regard to this clonotype: A much more abundant neighbour one base away suggests this may be a read error. J is TRBJ2-1 and V is TRBV2; unclear D gene. The CDR3 runs 14 residues. The germline V gene encodes CDR1 SNHLY and CDR2 FYNNEI. This chain's CDR3 is CASRQGSTYNEQSF. CDR3 sequence (DNA): TGTGCCAGCCGTCAAGGCTCCACCTACAATGAGCAGTCCTTC.

The table lists this clonotype with a few counts. The J gene is TRBJ2-7, the V gene TRBV2; D unclear. V lost 8 bases and J 2 bases, leaving 10 bases between the germline ends. The CDR3 extends over 12 amino acids. Germline values: CDR1 SNHLY, CDR2 FYNNEI. Here the CDR3 reads CASSRNPYEQYF. For the CDR3, the DNA is TGTGCCAGCTCGAGGAACCCCTACGAGCAGTACTTC.

This rearrangement joins TRBV29-1 to TRBJ1-4, with a weak D call TRBD1 (5 bases). Germline lookup yields CDR1 SQVTM and CDR2 ANQGSEA. Between the trimmed V and J ends, which lost 6 bases and 4 bases, there was a span of 15 bases. The CDR3 covers 14 residues. The CDR3: CSVLRGDNNEKLFF. The CDR3 DNA reads TGCAGCGTGTTAAGAGGGGATAATAATGAAAAACTGTTTTTT.

The chain uses TRBV30 and TRBJ1-5; TRBD1 agrees at 7 bases. The V gene end was trimmed by 5 bases and the J gene end by 7 bases; junction bases not matched to a gene: 8. Germline V gene lookup returns CDR1 GTSNPN and CDR2 SVGIG (reference sequence). CDR3 length: 13 amino acids. The CDR3 reads CAWATGSGQPQHF. The CDR3 coding sequence is TGTGCCTGGGCGACAGGGTCAGGCCAGCCCCAGCATTTT. The full variable domain, completed using reference TRBV30 and TRBJ1-5, is SQTIHQWPATLVQPVGSPLSLECTVEGTSNPNLYWYRQAAGRGLQLLFYSVGIGQISSEVPQNLSASRPQDRQFILSSKKLLLSDSGFYLCAWATGSGQPQHFGDGTRLSIL.